This T cell receptor (beta chain) originates from a study of shared clonotypes between healthy human individuals. CDR3 length: 13 residues. Trimming shortened V by 5 bases and J by 5 bases, and 10 bases separated the two germline ends. Germline V gene sequence: CDR1 SNHLY, CDR2 FYNNEI. Profiled with immunoSEQ multiplex PCR; TCRdb holds only in-frame clones, not every one. The sample has 2 million to 2.5 million clones, more than 80% seen once. Sequencing was carried out using naive CD4+ T cells from PBMCs. Specified subset: CD45RA+ positively selected. The chain joins TRBV2 to TRBJ1-5; D is possibly TRBD1 (6 bases). The receptor comes from a man younger than 35 in good health. Some clones in this sample may be carry-over from other donors' samples. As DNA, the CDR3 is TGTGCCAGCAGTAGGGGGGCGGATCAGCCCCAGCATTTT. Its translation is CASSRGADQPQHF.